A selection of T cell receptor beta chains follows, all from one sample in a study of Ad26.COV2.S vaccination and SARS-CoV-2 variants. The assay was immunoSEQ multiplex PCR, and TCRdb's table has in-frame clones only and misses some. This table has 400,000 to 450,000 clones, approximately 90% appearing once. The sequencing here drew on peripheral blood, taken in a trial of Ad26.COV2.S vaccine versus placebo. Receptor source: a person aged 18-65 years who received the Ad26.COV2.S COVID-19 vaccine or a placebo. Both conserved end residues are part of each CDR3. D genes are given only for firm matches. Rows may omit the clone size; those that give it use once, few, many or a size class.

size: NA
J: TRBJ1-6
D: NA
V: TRBV2
CDR3: CASSQQDYNSPLHF
DNA: TGTGCCAGCAGCCAACAGGACTATAATTCACCCCTCCACTTT

size: NA
J: TRBJ2-1
D: NA
V: TRBV3-1/TRBV3-2
CDR3: CASSQGNTNEQFF
DNA: TGTGCCAGCAGCCAAGGTAACACCAATGAGCAGTTCTTC

size: NA
J: TRBJ2-7
D: NA
V: TRBV5-5
CDR3: CASSFDGDSYEQYF
DNA: TGTGCCAGCAGCTTCGATGGGGACTCCTACGAGCAGTACTTC

size: NA
J: TRBJ1-1
D: NA
V: TRBV4-3
CDR3: CASSQDLRAGTEAFF
DNA: TGCGCCAGCAGCCAAGACCTCAGGGCAGGCACTGAAGCTTTCTTT

size: NA
J: TRBJ2-1
D: TRBD2
V: TRBV9
CDR3: CASSVGLAGEVDEQFF
DNA: TGTGCCAGCAGCGTAGGGTTAGCGGGAGAGGTGGATGAGCAGTTCTTC

size: NA
J: TRBJ2-7
D: TRBD1
V: TRBV9
CDR3: CASSVAWDRDYEQYF
DNA: TGTGCCAGCAGCGTAGCCTGGGACAGAGACTACGAGCAGTACTTC

size: NA
J: TRBJ2-7
D: NA
V: TRBV30
CDR3: CAWSALVGYEQYF
DNA: TGTGCCTGGAGTGCACTAGTAGGCTACGAGCAGTACTTC

size: NA
J: TRBJ2-1
D: NA
V: TRBV30
CDR3: CAWGGLAESYNEQFF
DNA: TGTGCCTGGGGGGGGCTAGCGGAGTCCTACAATGAGCAGTTCTTC

size: NA
J: TRBJ2-1
D: TRBD2
V: TRBV6-5
CDR3: CASSYGVAGVHEQFF
DNA: TGTGCCAGCAGTTATGGTGTAGCGGGAGTCCATGAGCAGTTCTTC

size: few
J: TRBJ1-3
D: NA
V: TRBV7-9
CDR3: CASDGDAISGNTIYF
DNA: TGTGCCAGCGACGGGGACGCAATCTCTGGAAACACCATATATTTT

size: NA
J: TRBJ2-5
D: NA
V: TRBV5-1
CDR3: CASSSGIGVETQYF
DNA: TGCGCCAGCAGCTCGGGGATCGGGGTCGAGACCCAGTACTTC

size: NA
J: TRBJ2-1
D: TRBD2
V: TRBV6-6
CDR3: CASSYTSGSSYNEQFF
DNA: TGTGCCAGCAGTTATACTAGCGGGAGCTCCTACAATGAGCAGTTCTTC

size: NA
J: TRBJ2-2
D: NA
V: TRBV6-5
CDR3: CASSYSSAGNTGELFF
DNA: TGTGCCAGCAGTTACTCCTCAGCGGGGAACACCGGGGAGCTGTTTTTT

size: NA
J: TRBJ2-7
D: TRBD1
V: TRBV27
CDR3: CASSSTNRGYEQYF
DNA: TGTGCCAGCAGTTCGACTAACAGGGGGTACGAGCAGTACTTC

size: NA
J: TRBJ2-4
D: NA
V: TRBV3-1/TRBV3-2
CDR3: CASSQEAAKNIQYF
DNA: TGTGCCAGCAGCCAAGAGGCAGCAAAAAACATTCAGTACTTC

size: once
J: TRBJ2-4
D: NA
V: TRBV6-2/TRBV6-3
CDR3: CASSPAERVLPDIQYF
DNA: TGTGCCAGCAGCCCTGCTGAGCGGGTCCTCCCGGACATTCAGTACTTC

size: NA
J: TRBJ2-2
D: NA
V: TRBV2
CDR3: CASTSSGTLNTGELFF
DNA: TGTGCCAGCACCTCCTCCGGGACACTCAACACCGGGGAGCTGTTTTTT

size: NA
J: TRBJ2-7
D: NA
V: TRBV5-1
CDR3: CASSSAYEQYF
DNA: TGCGCCAGCAGTTCAGCCTACGAGCAGTACTTC

size: NA
J: TRBJ2-1
D: NA
V: TRBV7-2
CDR3: CASSLEAAYNEQFF
DNA: TGTGCCAGCAGCTTAGAAGCGGCCTACAATGAGCAGTTCTTC

size: once
J: TRBJ2-7
D: TRBD1
V: TRBV7-9
CDR3: CASSIGTGGYEQYF
DNA: TGTGCCAGCAGCATCGGGACAGGGGGCTACGAGCAGTACTTC

size: NA
J: TRBJ2-5
D: NA
V: TRBV11-3
CDR3: CASSLGYQGRETQYF
DNA: TGTGCCAGCAGCTTAGGATACCAGGGGAGAGAGACCCAGTACTTC

size: NA
J: TRBJ2-7
D: TRBD2
V: TRBV28
CDR3: CATIGRGSYEQYF
DNA: TGTGCCACAATTGGGCGGGGGAGCTACGAGCAGTACTTC

size: NA
J: TRBJ2-1
D: TRBD2
V: TRBV5-4
CDR3: CASSVWTSGNYNEQFF
DNA: TGTGCCAGCAGCGTCTGGACTAGCGGGAATTACAATGAGCAGTTCTTC

size: once
J: TRBJ2-7
D: TRBD2
V: TRBV7-6
CDR3: CASSLGGRPGEQYF
DNA: TGTGCCAGCAGCCTCGGGGGGAGGCCGGGCGAGCAGTACTTC

size: NA
J: TRBJ1-2
D: NA
V: TRBV6-5
CDR3: CASSYSGTFYGYTF
DNA: TGTGCCAGCAGTTACTCCGGGACTTTCTATGGCTACACCTTC

size: NA
J: TRBJ1-4
D: TRBD1
V: TRBV19
CDR3: CASSPFGQGAFGDEKLFF
DNA: TGTGCCAGTAGTCCTTTCGGACAGGGGGCTTTCGGAGATGAAAAACTGTTTTTT

size: NA
J: TRBJ2-7
D: NA
V: TRBV30
CDR3: CAWSFGGEQYF
DNA: TGTGCCTGGAGCTTTGGGGGGGAGCAGTACTTC

size: NA
J: TRBJ1-4
D: TRBD1
V: TRBV6-6
CDR3: CASTLGQGTTNEKLFF
DNA: TGTGCCAGCACTCTGGGACAGGGGACGACTAATGAAAAACTGTTTTTT

size: NA
J: TRBJ2-3
D: NA
V: TRBV28
CDR3: CASSLSGGTDTQYF
DNA: TGTGCCAGCAGTTTATCGGGCGGCACAGATACGCAGTATTTT

size: NA
J: TRBJ2-5
D: NA
V: TRBV7-9
CDR3: CASSPSGMGGRAQYF
DNA: TGTGCCAGCAGCCCATCGGGGATGGGGGGTAGGGCCCAGTACTTC

size: NA
J: TRBJ2-1
D: TRBD2
V: TRBV19
CDR3: CASTRISSGTRYSYEQFF
DNA: TGTGCCAGTACCCGAATCTCGTCCGGGACTAGGTATTCCTATGAGCAGTTCTTC

size: NA
J: TRBJ1-1
D: NA
V: TRBV28
CDR3: CASSFGMNTEAFF
DNA: TGTGCCAGCAGTTTTGGGATGAACACTGAAGCTTTCTTT

size: NA
J: TRBJ1-5
D: NA
V: TRBV19
CDR3: CASLGPSGSNQPQHF
DNA: TGTGCCAGTTTGGGCCCTTCGGGTAGCAATCAGCCCCAGCATTTT

size: NA
J: TRBJ1-3
D: NA
V: TRBV7-8
CDR3: CASSQQVLSGNTIYF
DNA: TGTGCCAGCAGCCAACAGGTACTCTCTGGAAACACCATATATTTT

size: NA
J: TRBJ1-3
D: TRBD1
V: TRBV7-9
CDR3: CASSQQGALGNTIYF
DNA: TGTGCCAGCAGCCAACAGGGGGCGCTTGGAAACACCATATATTTT

size: NA
J: TRBJ2-3
D: TRBD1
V: TRBV25-1
CDR3: CASSGRDRGFTQYF
DNA: TGTGCCAGCAGTGGCCGGGACAGGGGTTTTACGCAGTATTTT